This section outlines one T cell receptor beta chain sequence together with its context. TCRdb's copy holds only in-frame clones and misses some; the assay was immunoSEQ multiplex PCR. The table records around 300,000 clones, 75% to 90% of them present only once. The data are from a study of blood T cell repertoires in COVID-19. Trimming removed 5 bases from V and 6 bases from J, with 16 bases in between. CDR3 length: 14 amino acids. CDR1 and CDR2 from the germline V gene are WSHSY and SAAADI. The TCR originated in a woman aged 50 to 60 who had recovered from COVID-19. This chain joins TRBV10-2 and TRBJ1-1; D unresolved. The sample consisted of PBMCs or T cells enriched from blood (not recorded which). CDR3 bases: TGCGCCAGCAGTCTCGGGGATATTAGTTCTGAAGCTTTCTTT. Its translation: CASSLGDISSEAFF.